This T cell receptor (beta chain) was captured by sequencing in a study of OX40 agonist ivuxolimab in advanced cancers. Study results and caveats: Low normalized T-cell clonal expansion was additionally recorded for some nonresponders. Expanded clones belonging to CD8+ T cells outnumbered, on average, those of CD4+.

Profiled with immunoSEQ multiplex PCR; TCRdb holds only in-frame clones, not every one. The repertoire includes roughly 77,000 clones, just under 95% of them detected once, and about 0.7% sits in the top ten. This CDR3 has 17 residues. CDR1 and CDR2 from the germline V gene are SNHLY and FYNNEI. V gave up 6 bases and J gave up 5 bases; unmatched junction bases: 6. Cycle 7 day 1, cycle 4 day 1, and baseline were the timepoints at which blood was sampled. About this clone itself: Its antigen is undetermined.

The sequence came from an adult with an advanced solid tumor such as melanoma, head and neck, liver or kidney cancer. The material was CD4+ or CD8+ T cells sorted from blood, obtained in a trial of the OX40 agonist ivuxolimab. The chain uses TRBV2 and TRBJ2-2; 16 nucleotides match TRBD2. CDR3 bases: TGTGCCAGCAGACCGGGACTAGCGGGAGGGCGGACCGGGGAGCTGTTTTTT. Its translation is CASRPGLAGGRTGELFF.